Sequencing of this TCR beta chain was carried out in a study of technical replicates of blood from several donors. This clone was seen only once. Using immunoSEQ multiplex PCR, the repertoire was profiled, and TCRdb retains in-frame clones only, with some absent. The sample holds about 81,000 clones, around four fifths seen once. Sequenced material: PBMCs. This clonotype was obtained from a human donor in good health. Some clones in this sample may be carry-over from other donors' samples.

CDR3 nucleotide sequence: TGTGCCAGCAGGGCAGCGGCCTACTCCTACGAGCAGTACTTC. As protein: CASRAAAYSYEQYF. The gene calls are TRBV6-1 and TRBJ2-7; D is possibly TRBD2 (5 bases). Per germline, CDR1 MNHNS and CDR2 SASEGT. The CDR3 totals 14 residues. V dropped 6 bases and J dropped 0 bases, with 12 bases sitting between them.